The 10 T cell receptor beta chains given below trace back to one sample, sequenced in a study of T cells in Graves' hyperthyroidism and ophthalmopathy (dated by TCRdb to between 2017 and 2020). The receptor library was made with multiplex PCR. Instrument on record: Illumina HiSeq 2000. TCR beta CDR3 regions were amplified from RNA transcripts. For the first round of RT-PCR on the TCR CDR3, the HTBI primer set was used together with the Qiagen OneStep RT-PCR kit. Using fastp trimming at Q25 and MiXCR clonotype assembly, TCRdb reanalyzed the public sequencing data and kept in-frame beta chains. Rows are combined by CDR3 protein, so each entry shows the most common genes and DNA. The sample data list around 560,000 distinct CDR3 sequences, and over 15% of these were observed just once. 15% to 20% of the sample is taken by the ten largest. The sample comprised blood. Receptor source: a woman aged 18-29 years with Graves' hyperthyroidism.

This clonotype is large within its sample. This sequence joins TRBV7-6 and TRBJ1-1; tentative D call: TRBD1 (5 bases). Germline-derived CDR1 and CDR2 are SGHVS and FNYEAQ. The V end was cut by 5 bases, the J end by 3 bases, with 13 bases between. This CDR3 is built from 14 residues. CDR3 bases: TGTGCCAGCAGCCCTCGGGACGGATACACTGAAGCTTTCTTT. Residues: CASSPRDGYTEAFF.

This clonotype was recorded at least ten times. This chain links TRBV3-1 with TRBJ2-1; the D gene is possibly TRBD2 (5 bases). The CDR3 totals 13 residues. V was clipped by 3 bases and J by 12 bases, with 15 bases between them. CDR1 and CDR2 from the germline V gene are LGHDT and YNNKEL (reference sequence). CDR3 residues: CASSQTTVWGQFF. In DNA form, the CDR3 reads TGTGCCAGCAGCCAGACTACCGTTTGGGGGCAGTTCTTC.

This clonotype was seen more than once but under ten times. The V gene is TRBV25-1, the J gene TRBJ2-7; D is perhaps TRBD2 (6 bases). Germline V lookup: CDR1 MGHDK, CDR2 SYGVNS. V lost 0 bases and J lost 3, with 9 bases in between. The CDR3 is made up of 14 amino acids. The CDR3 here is CASSEYGTDYEQYF. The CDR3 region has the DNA TGTGCCAGCAGTGAATATGGGACTGACTACGAGCAGTACTTC.

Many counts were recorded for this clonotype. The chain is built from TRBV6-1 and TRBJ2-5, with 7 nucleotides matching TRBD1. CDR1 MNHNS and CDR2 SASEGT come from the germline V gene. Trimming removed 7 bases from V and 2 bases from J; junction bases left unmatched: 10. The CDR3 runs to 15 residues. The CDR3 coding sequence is TGTGCCAGCACCTCAACCGGGACAGCACAAGAGACCCAGTACTTC. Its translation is CASTSTGTAQETQYF.

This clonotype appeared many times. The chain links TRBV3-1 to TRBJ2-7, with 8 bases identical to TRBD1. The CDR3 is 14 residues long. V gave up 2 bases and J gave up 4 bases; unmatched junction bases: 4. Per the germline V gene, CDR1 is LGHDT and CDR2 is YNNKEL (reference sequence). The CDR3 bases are TGTGCCAGCAGCCAACCAGGGGGCCGATACGAGCAGTACTTC. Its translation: CASSQPGGRYEQYF.

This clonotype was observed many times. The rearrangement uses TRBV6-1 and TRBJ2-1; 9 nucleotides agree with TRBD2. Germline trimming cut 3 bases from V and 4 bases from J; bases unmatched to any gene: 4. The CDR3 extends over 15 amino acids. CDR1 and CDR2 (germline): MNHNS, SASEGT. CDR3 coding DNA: TGTGCCAGCAGTGATCTGGCGGGGGGGTACAATGAGCAGTTCTTC. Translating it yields CASSDLAGGYNEQFF.

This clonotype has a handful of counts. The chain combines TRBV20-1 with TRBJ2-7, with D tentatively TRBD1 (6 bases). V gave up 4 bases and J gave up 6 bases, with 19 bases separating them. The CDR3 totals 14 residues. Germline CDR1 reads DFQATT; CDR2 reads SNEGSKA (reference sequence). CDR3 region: CSAMDSPHVSEQYF. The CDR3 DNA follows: TGCAGTGCTATGGACAGTCCCCATGTTAGCGAGCAGTACTTC.

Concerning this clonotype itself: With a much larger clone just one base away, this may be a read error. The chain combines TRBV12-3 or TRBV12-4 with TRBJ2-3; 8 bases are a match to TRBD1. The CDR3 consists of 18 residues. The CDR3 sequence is CAGSPTPLDRDGADTQYF. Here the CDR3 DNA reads TGTGCCGGCAGCCCCACACCGCTGGACAGGGATGGCGCAGATACGCAGTATTTT.

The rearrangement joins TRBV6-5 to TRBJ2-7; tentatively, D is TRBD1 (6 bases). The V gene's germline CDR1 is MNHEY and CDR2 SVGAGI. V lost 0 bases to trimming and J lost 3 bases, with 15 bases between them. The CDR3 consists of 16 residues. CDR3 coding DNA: TGTGCCAGCAGTTACTCTGGGGGCGCGGGCTTCTACGAGCAGTACTTC. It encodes CASSYSGGAGFYEQYF.

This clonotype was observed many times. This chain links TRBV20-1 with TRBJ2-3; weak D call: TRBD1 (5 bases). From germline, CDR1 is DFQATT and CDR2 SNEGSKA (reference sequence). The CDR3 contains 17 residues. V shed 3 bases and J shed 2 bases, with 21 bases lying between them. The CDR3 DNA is TGCAGTGCTAGCTCAGACGACAGACTGGAAAACACAGATACGCAGTATTTT. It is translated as CSASSDDRLENTDTQYF.